What follows describes a single TCR beta chain. Antigen unknown. The graft donor-derived T-allo10 cells reportedly recognize host alloantigens, are anergic, and suppress alloantigen-specifically. This sample is drawn from a study of type 1 regulatory T cells. Study as a whole: T-allo10 is an in vitro-generated, Tr1-enriched CD4 T cell product specific for alloantigen.

MiXCR was run by TCRdb on the reads, yielding one entry per CDR3 protein. The sample gives some 22,000 distinct CDR3 sequences, 55% to 75% of which show up once; roughly 13% is in the top ten. CDR3 size: 13 residues. V gave up 4 bases and J gave up 5 bases; unmatched junction bases: 2. Germline values: CDR1 SNHLY, CDR2 FYNNEI. J is TRBJ2-5 and V is TRBV2; 9 nucleotides line up with TRBD2. The specimen sequenced was cultured T cells, either the whole culture or a sorted T cell fraction (not recorded which). As to subset: Tr1-enriched cell product generated in vitro against host alloantigens. The clonotype comes from a human donor in good health. CDR3 nucleotides: TGTGCCAGCAGTGCCACTAGCGGGGAGACCCAGTACTTC. This translates into CASSATSGETQYF.